The 9 T cell receptor beta chains in this list originate from one sample, sequenced in a study of T cell repertoires in cytomegalovirus infection. One entry per CDR3 protein, called by TCRdb with MiXCR from the reads. The table has roughly 990,000 distinct CDR3 sequences, about a third seen once. Which antigens these TCRs recognize remains unknown. Sequenced material: cultured CD8+ T cells from PBMCs, taken from culture after CMV antigen stimulation. The receptors were sampled from a human donor in good health (CMV status not recorded). Some clones in this sample may be carry-over from other donors' samples.

This clonotype was seen only a few times. V gene TRBV27 combines with J gene TRBJ2-3; TRBD1 matches at 10 bases. Trimming at V came to 5 bases and at J to 0 bases, leaving 14 bases not matched to a gene. CDR3 size: 19 residues. The germline V gene has CDR1 MNHEY and CDR2 SMNVEV (reference sequence). CDR3: CASSAGTGVVGGSTDTQYF. In DNA form, the CDR3 reads TGTGCCAGCAGTGCCGGGACAGGGGTTGTGGGGGGAAGCACAGATACGCAGTATTTT.

This clonotype was seen repeatedly, ten times or more. The chain joins TRBV6-5 to TRBJ2-1; 10 bases are shared with TRBD2. V was clipped by 7 bases and J by 6 bases; unmatched bases: 9. Germline CDR1 MNHEY, CDR2 SVGAGI. CDR3 length equals 15 residues. As DNA, the CDR3 is TGTGCCAGCACTGTGAGCAGCGGGGGGGCCAATGAGCAGTTCTTC. Amino acid sequence: CASTVSSGGANEQFF.

J is TRBJ2-3 and V is TRBV27; either TRBD1 or TRBD2 may fit D (5 bases each). Germline V gene lookup returns CDR1 MNHEY and CDR2 SMNVEV (reference sequence). There are 14 residues in the CDR3. Trimming took 6 bases from V and 4 from J, leaving 14 bases between them. This CDR3 is CASRLTGGPDTQYF. The CDR3 DNA reads as TGTGCCAGCAGGCTTACAGGAGGCCCAGATACGCAGTATTTT.

This clonotype was counted only a few times. The rearrangement links TRBV6-5 to TRBJ2-3, with 12 bases lining up with TRBD2. Germline V gene sequence: CDR1 MNHEY, CDR2 SVGAGI. J lost 0 bases, V lost 0 bases, and 7 bases had no gene match. This CDR3 is built from 19 residues. CDR3 in amino acids: CASSYSASGGAWSTDTQYF. CDR3 bases: TGTGCCAGCAGTTACTCTGCTAGCGGGGGGGCATGGAGCACAGATACGCAGTATTTT.

The DNA of the CDR3 is TGTGCCAGCAGTGAGGCCTGGGTGTACGAGCAGTACGTC. Amino acids: CASSEAWVYEQYV. This chain uses TRBV6-6 with TRBJ2-7; no clear D. In germline, CDR1 is MNHNY, CDR2 SVGAGI (reference sequence). The CDR3 covers 13 residues. V dropped 5 bases and J dropped 4 bases, with 12 bases sitting between them.

This clonotype was seen a few times. The genes are TRBV19 and TRBJ2-5, with unresolved D. V shed 3 bases and J shed 2 bases, with 16 bases lying between them. This CDR3 spans 16 amino acids. In germline, CDR1 is LNHDA, CDR2 SQIVND (reference sequence). This chain's CDR3 is CASSIEADRSQETQYF. CDR3 in DNA: TGTGCCAGTAGTATCGAGGCGGACCGCTCACAAGAGACCCAGTACTTC.

This clonotype was detected ten times or more. V and J are TRBV7-6 and TRBJ2-5; tentatively, D is TRBD2 (5 bases). The germline V and J ends were trimmed by 6 bases and 1 base, with 6 bases remaining between them. Per germline, CDR1 SGHVS and CDR2 FNYEAQ. The CDR3 length is 12 residues. DNA for the CDR3: TGTGCCAGCAGACGGGGCCAAGAGACCCAGTACTTC. Translated, it gives CASRRGQETQYF. Drawing the rest from reference TRBV7-6 and TRBJ2-5, the complete variable domain is GAGVSQSPRYKVTKRGQDVALRCDPISGHVSLYWYRQALGQGPEFLTYFNYEAQQDKSGLPNDRFSAERPEGSISTLTIQRTEQRDSAMYRCASRRGQETQYFGPGTRLLVL.

The chain joins TRBV7-9 to TRBJ2-1, with 11 bases matching TRBD2. The CDR3 runs to 15 residues. Germline V gene lookup returns CDR1 SEHNR and CDR2 FQNEAQ (reference sequence). V was clipped by 5 bases and J by 9 bases; unmatched bases: 9. The CDR3 loop is CASSPRLAGTVEQFF. The CDR3 bases are TGTGCCAGCAGCCCCAGACTAGCGGGGACGGTTGAGCAGTTCTTC.

This clonotype was seen only once. The rearrangement links TRBV13 to TRBJ2-5, with a tentative D call TRBD1 (6 bases). The V and J ends lost 4 bases and 3 bases respectively, with 12 bases between them. Germline values: CDR1 PRHDT, CDR2 FYEKMQ (reference sequence). CDR3 length equals 14 residues. CDR3 region: CASSYRVGEETQYF. The CDR3, as DNA: TGTGCCAGCAGCTACAGGGTTGGAGAAGAGACCCAGTACTTC.